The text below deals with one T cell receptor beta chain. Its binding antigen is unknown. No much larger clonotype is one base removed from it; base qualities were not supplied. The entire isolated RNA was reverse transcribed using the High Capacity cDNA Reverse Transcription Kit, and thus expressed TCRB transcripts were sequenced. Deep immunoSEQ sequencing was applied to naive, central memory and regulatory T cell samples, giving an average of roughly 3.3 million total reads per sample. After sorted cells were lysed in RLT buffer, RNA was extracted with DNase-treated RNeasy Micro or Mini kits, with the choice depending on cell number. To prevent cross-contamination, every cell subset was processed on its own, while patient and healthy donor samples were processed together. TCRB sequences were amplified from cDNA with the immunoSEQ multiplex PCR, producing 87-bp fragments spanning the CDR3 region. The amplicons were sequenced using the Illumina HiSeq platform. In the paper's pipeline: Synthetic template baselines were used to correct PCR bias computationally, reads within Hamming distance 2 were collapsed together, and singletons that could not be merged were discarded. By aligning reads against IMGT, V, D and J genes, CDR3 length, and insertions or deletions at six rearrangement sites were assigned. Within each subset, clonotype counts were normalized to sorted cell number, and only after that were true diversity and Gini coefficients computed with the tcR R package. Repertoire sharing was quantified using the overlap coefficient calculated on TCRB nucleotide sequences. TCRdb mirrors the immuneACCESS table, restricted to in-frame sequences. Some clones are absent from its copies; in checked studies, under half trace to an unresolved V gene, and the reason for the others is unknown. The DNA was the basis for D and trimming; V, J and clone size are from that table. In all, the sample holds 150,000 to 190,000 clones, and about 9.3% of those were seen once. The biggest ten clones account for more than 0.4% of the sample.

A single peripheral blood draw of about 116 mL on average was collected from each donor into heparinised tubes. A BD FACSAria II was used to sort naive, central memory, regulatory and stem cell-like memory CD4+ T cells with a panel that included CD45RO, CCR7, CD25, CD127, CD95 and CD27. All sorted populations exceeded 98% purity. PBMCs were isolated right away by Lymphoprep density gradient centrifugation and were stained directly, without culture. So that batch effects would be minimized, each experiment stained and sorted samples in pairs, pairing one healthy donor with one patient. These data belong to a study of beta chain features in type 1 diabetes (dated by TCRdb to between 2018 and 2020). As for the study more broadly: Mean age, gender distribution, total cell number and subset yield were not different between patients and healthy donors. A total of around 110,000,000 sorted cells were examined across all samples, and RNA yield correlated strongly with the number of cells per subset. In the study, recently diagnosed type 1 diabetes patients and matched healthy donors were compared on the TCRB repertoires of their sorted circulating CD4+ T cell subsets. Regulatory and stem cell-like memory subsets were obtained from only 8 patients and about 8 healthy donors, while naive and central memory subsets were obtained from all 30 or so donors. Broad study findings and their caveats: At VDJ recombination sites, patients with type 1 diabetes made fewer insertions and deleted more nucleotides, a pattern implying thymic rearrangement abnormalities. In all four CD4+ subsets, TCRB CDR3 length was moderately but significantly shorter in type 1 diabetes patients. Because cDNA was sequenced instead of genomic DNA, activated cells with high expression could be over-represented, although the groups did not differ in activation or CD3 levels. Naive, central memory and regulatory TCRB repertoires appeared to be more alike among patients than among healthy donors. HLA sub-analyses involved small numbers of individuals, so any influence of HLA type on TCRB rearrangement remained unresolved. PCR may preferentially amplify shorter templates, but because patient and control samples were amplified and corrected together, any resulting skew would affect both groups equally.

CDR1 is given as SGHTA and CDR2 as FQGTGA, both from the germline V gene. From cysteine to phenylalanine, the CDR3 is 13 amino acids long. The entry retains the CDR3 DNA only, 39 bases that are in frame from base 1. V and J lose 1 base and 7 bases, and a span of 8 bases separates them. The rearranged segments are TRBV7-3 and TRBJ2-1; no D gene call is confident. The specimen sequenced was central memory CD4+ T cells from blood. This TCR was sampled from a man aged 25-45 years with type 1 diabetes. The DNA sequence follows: TGTGCCAGCAGCTTAAGGGCTGTGAATGAGCAGTTCTTC. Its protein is CASSLRAVNEQFF.